This entry features one T cell receptor beta chain sequence. The target antigen is unknown. V was clipped by 2 bases and J by 9 bases; unmatched bases: 10. Germline V lookup: CDR1 MDHEN, CDR2 SYDVKM. This CDR3 region has 15 residues. A second PCR, run for roughly 7 to 11 cycles, used a sample-barcoded 5' primer plus a J-beta primer mix. TCRdb ran MiXCR on the 5' RACE reads and lists one entry per CDR3 protein. The table shows about 1.8 million distinct CDR3 sequences, with about 49% occurring only once. These data come from a study of blood T cells in healthy people across ages. Study-wide results and limits: Long-lived donors exceeded aged donors in naive CD4+ cells and diversity. Researchers report that TCR beta diversity correlated strongly with naive T cell percentage.

The donors, all healthy, were Caucasians living in Russia, aged roughly 6 to 100. The authors extracted at least 6 micrograms of total RNA per sample. The sequence was obtained from a woman aged 40 to 50 in good health. Sequenced: blood. This rearrangement joins TRBV28 to TRBJ1-2; 9 bases are a match to TRBD1. This CDR3 is CASSLIAGQGTSYTF. The CDR3 coding sequence is TGTGCCAGCAGTTTAATAGCGGGACAGGGCACGAGCTACACCTTC.